This TCR beta chain comes out of a study of blood T cell repertoires in COVID-19. Across the whole study: COVID-19 samples collected from the United States, Italy and Spain covered acute and convalescent phases. PBMCs, B-cell-depleted T cells, or T cells were the source of the cDNA or gDNA that made up the material.

Between the trimmed V and J ends, which lost 5 bases and 0 bases, there was a span of 9 bases. Germline-derived CDR1 and CDR2 are SGHTS and YDEGEE. The CDR3 runs 15 residues. As processed by the authors: Reference gene primer amplification gave estimated nucleated cell counts. TCRdb's copy holds only in-frame clones and misses some; the assay was immunoSEQ multiplex PCR. V, J and clone size derive from that table, while D and trimming were established from the DNA sequence. The sample includes some 40,000 clones, 80% of them seen just once. The clonotype comes from a man between 65 and 85 years old with acute or convalescent COVID-19. The chain links TRBV5-8 to TRBJ1-6; D is unresolved. The specimen sequenced was peripheral blood. For the CDR3, the DNA is TGTGCCAGCAGGCGGGGAGGCTCCTATAATTCACCCCTCCACTTT. This translates into CASRRGGSYNSPLHF.